This T cell receptor beta chain is from a study of blood T cells in healthy people across ages. A word on this clonotype: Its target is not known.

Germline lookup yields CDR1 KGHDR and CDR2 SFDVKD. With 4 bases clipped from V and 4 bases from J, the junction kept 9 bases outside the gene matches. This CDR3 region has 16 residues. Sample-barcoded 5' priming and a J-beta primer mix drove a second PCR of about 6 to 12 cycles. Each CDR3 protein gets one entry after TCRdb re-called the 5' RACE reads with MiXCR. Here the sample spans approximately 800,000 distinct CDR3 sequences, about 56% being singletons. Study observations and caveats: Calculation of diversity from one million T cells yielded estimates considered to be underestimates. Per million T cells, TCR beta diversity dropped roughly linearly as age increased. A strong correlation was found between TCR beta diversity and the percentage of naive T cells.

This chain connects TRBV24-1 to TRBJ2-5; 9 bases align to TRBD1. The specimen sequenced was blood. The TCR comes from a middle-aged man in good health. CDR3 loop: CATSEPTGGRGETQYF. The CDR3 DNA reads as TGTGCCACCAGTGAGCCTACAGGGGGCAGAGGAGAGACCCAGTACTTC.